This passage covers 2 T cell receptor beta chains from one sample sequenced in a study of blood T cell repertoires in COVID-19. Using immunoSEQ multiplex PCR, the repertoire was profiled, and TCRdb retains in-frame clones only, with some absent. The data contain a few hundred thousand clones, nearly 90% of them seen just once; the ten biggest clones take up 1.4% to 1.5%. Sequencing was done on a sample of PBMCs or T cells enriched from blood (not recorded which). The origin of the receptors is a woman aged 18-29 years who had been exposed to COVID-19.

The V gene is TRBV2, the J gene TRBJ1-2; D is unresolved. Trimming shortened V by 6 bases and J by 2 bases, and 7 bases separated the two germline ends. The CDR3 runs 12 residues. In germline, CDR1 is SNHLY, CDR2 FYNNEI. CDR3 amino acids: CASSAANYGYTF. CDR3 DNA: TGTGCCAGCAGCGCAGCGAACTATGGCTACACCTTC.

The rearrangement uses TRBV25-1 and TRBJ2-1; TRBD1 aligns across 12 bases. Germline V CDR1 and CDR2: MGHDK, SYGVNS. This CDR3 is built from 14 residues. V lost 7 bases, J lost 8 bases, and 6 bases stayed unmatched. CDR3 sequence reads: CASNPGQGAHEQFF. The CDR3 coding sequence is TGTGCCAGCAATCCGGGACAGGGGGCGCATGAGCAGTTCTTC.